These 23 T cell receptor beta chains share one sample of origin, sequenced in a study of T cells in Graves' hyperthyroidism and ophthalmopathy. TCR beta CDR3 sequences were amplified from RNA transcripts. First-round RT-PCR targeting the TCR CDR3 was performed with the HTBI primer set. From the multiplex PCR reads, TCRdb called clonotypes with MiXCR, one entry per CDR3 protein. The table lists 600,000 to 850,000 distinct CDR3 sequences, roughly a sixth of them singletons. The sample consisted of blood. The source is a woman in her fifties or sixties with Graves' hyperthyroidism that later progressed to Graves' ophthalmopathy.

This clonotype was found many times. The chain combines TRBV5-1 with TRBJ1-1; D unresolved. This CDR3 is built from 12 residues. Germline assignment: CDR1 SGHRS and CDR2 YFSETQ. Trimming shortened V by 4 bases and J by 5 bases, and 9 bases separated the two germline ends. The CDR3 reads CASSTIGTEAFF. CDR3 DNA: TGCGCCAGCAGCACTATAGGTACTGAAGCTTTCTTT.

The gene calls are TRBV4-1 and TRBJ2-3; D remains unclear. Germline lookup yields CDR1 MGHRA and CDR2 YSYEKL. The V end lost 1 base, the J end lost 2 bases, and 7 bases lay between the germline ends. The CDR3 totals 14 residues. The CDR3 bases are TGCGCCAGCAGCCAAGTCCGGCTCACAGATACGCAGTATTTT. This translates into CASSQVRLTDTQYF.

This clonotype was counted ten times or more. The chain has TRBV7-2 and TRBJ1-2, with D perhaps matching TRBD1 (5 bases). Per the germline V gene, CDR1 is SGHTA and CDR2 is FQGNSA. This CDR3 has 18 residues. V was trimmed by 0 bases and J by 0 bases, leaving 17 bases between them. CDR3 sequence: CASSLAGAGATTNYGYTF. The CDR3 nucleotides are TGTGCCAGCAGCTTAGCAGGGGCAGGTGCTACTACTAACTATGGCTACACCTTC.

The chain links TRBV5-5 to TRBJ1-2; D gene unclear. The ends were cut back, 4 bases at V and 4 bases at J, with 20 bases in the middle. Germline loops: CDR1 SGHKS, CDR2 YYEKEE (reference sequence). The CDR3 runs to 16 residues. The CDR3 loop is CASSPLGVQAAYGYTF. In nucleotides, the CDR3 is TGTGCCAGCAGCCCGCTTGGGGTTCAAGCCGCCTATGGCTACACCTTC.

The table lists this clonotype with many counts. This chain joins TRBV6-2 or TRBV6-3 and TRBJ1-6, with D unresolved. The germline V gene encodes CDR1 MNHEY and CDR2 SVGEGT. The germline V and J ends were trimmed by 2 bases and 8 bases, with 19 bases remaining between them. The CDR3 spans 17 residues. Here the CDR3 reads CASSYPSGPASDSPLHF. The CDR3 nucleotides are TGTGCCAGCAGTTACCCCTCCGGACCTGCGAGTGATTCACCCCTCCACTTT.

A note on this clonotype: It may be a read error: a sequence one base away is much more abundant. V is TRBV27 and J is TRBJ2-7, with TRBD1 matching over 7 bases. Germline-derived CDR1 and CDR2 are MNHEY and SMNVEV (reference sequence). Trimming cost V 3 bases and J 6 bases; bases outside gene matches: 5. This CDR3 is 13 amino acids long. CDR3 protein: CASSFPDRSEQYF. For the CDR3, the DNA is TGTGCCAGCAGTTTTCCGGACAGGTCCGAGCAGTACTTC.

In this sample, this clonotype turned up a few times. CDR3 loop: CASSFDHLSSYEQYF. The CDR3 bases are TGTGCCAGCAGCTTCGACCATCTGAGCTCCTACGAGCAGTACTTC. This chain joins TRBV7-8 and TRBJ2-7; no clear D. The germline CDR1 and CDR2 sequences are SGHVS and FQNEAQ. V was trimmed by 3 bases and J by 0 bases, leaving 12 bases between them. The CDR3 contains 15 residues.

As to this clonotype: Germline and junction disagree at one end, which may indicate a read error. V gene TRBV4-1 combines with J gene TRBJ2-7; 7 bases fit TRBD1. The V gene's germline CDR1 is MGHRA and CDR2 YSYEKL. The CDR3 length is 14 residues. The CDR3 here is CTSSQRQGPTEQYF. The DNA for the CDR3 is TGCACCAGCAGCCAGCGACAGGGACCTACTGAGCAGTACTTC.

Many counts were recorded for this clonotype. The chain uses TRBV18 and TRBJ2-7; a possible D gene is TRBD1 (6 bases). CDR1 and CDR2 (germline): KGHSH, LQKENI. This CDR3 is 13 amino acids long. The ends were cut back, 3 bases at V and 6 bases at J, with 12 bases in the middle. CDR3 sequence reads: CASSPRQDREQYF. The CDR3 DNA reads as TGTGCCAGCTCACCTCGACAGGACCGCGAGCAGTACTTC.

The genes are TRBV9 and TRBJ1-6, with D perhaps matching TRBD1 (5 bases). Germline V gives CDR1 SGDLS, CDR2 YYNGEE. V was trimmed by 3 bases and J by 7 bases, leaving 14 bases between them. This CDR3 region has 15 residues. CDR3 amino acids: CASSATGTLNSPLHF. Here the CDR3 DNA reads TGTGCCAGCAGCGCCACCGGGACGTTAAATTCACCCCTCCACTTT.

This clonotype was observed at least ten times. The genes are TRBV3-1 and TRBJ2-3; weak D call: TRBD1 (5 bases). CDR3 length: 15 amino acids. The V end lost 0 bases, the J end lost 2 bases, and 9 bases lay between the germline ends. From germline, CDR1 is LGHDT and CDR2 YNNKEL (reference sequence). CDR3 loop: CASSQDLGATDTQYF. CDR3 DNA: TGTGCCAGCAGCCAAGATCTAGGGGCCACAGATACGCAGTATTTT.

The rearrangement joins TRBV6-5 to TRBJ1-1, with D possibly TRBD1 on 5 matching bases. This CDR3 comprises 15 residues. The germline CDR1 and CDR2 sequences are MNHEY and SVGAGI. Trimming removed 2 bases at V and 3 bases at J, with 13 bases between. CDR3 residues: CASSYTGGGDTEAFF. CDR3 sequence (DNA): TGTGCCAGCAGTTACACGGGGGGAGGGGACACTGAAGCTTTCTTT.

This clonotype was counted a few times. The V call is TRBV18, the J call TRBJ1-5; 8 bases fit TRBD1. CDR1 is KGHSH and CDR2 is LQKENI in the germline V gene. This CDR3 has 16 amino acids. V was clipped by 0 bases and J by 2 bases; unmatched bases: 3. CDR3 DNA sequence: TGTGCCAGCTCACCACCGACAGGGGTGGGCAATCAGCCCCAGCATTTT. Amino acids: CASSPPTGVGNQPQHF.

This clonotype has ten or more counts. V is TRBV5-5 and J is TRBJ1-4; 7 nucleotides line up with TRBD1. V lost 4 bases, J lost 7 bases, and 13 bases stayed unmatched. This CDR3 has 16 residues. Looked up from germline, CDR1 is SGHKS and CDR2 is YYEKEE (reference sequence). CDR3 residues: CASSPTTTGVREKLFF. The CDR3 DNA reads TGTGCCAGCAGCCCGACGACAACAGGGGTCCGTGAAAAACTGTTTTTT.

Concerning this clonotype itself: A read error may explain this, as a much larger clone is one base away. The chain has TRBV2 and TRBJ1-1; D is unclear. Germline loops: CDR1 SNHLY, CDR2 FYNNEI. The CDR3 runs to 12 residues. V shed 6 bases and J shed 0 bases, with 5 bases lying between them. CDR3 in amino acids: CASRPMNTEAFF. The CDR3 DNA follows: TGTGCCAGCAGGCCAATGAACACTGAAGCTTTCTTT.

This clonotype was observed a few times. A single base separates this from a much larger clone, so it may be a read error. The rearrangement uses TRBV2 and TRBJ2-2; a weak D match, TRBD2 (6 bases). The CDR3 runs 15 residues. V was shortened by 3 bases and J by 0 bases, with 8 bases between the two germline ends. In germline, CDR1 is SNHLY, CDR2 FYNNEI. CDR3 bases: TGTGCCAGCAGTGAGACGGGGGCGAACACCGGGGAGCTGTTTTTT. Protein sequence: CASSETGANTGELFF.

This clonotype was detected ten times or more. CDR3 in amino acids: CASSQDGRAGTYGYTF. CDR3 bases: TGTGCCAGCAGCCAAGATGGGAGGGCAGGGACCTATGGCTACACCTTC. The rearrangement joins TRBV3-1 to TRBJ1-2; D perhaps matches TRBD1 (5 bases). Deletions cut 0 bases from V and 4 bases from J, with 15 bases between. The CDR3 totals 16 residues. Germline V gene data show CDR1 as LGHDT and CDR2 as YNNKEL (reference sequence). The complete variable domain, with remaining parts taken from reference TRBV3-1 and TRBJ1-2, reads DTAVSQTPKYLVTQMGNDKSIKCEQNLGHDTMYWYKQDSKKFLKIMFSYNNKELIINETVPNRFSPKSPDKAHLNLHINSLELGDSAVYFCASSQDGRAGTYGYTFGSGTRLTVV.

This chain links TRBV20-1 with TRBJ1-2; weak D call: TRBD1 (6 bases). This CDR3 is 13 amino acids long. Germline V gene data show CDR1 as DFQATT and CDR2 as SNEGSKA (reference sequence). V dropped 3 bases and J dropped 8 bases, with 16 bases sitting between them. As DNA, the CDR3 is TGCAGTGCTAGTCGGGGGGCGGCGGGAGGCTACACCTTC. This sequence encodes CSASRGAAGGYTF.

This sequence joins TRBV6-2 or TRBV6-3 and TRBJ2-5; D unresolved. V gave up 5 bases and J gave up 3 bases, with 13 bases separating them. The CDR3 sequence is 14 residues long. The V gene's germline CDR1 is MNHEY and CDR2 SVGEGT. The chain's CDR3 is CASSPSHLKETQYF. As DNA, the CDR3 is TGTGCCAGCAGTCCGTCACACTTGAAAGAGACCCAGTACTTC.

The sample holds a few counts of this clonotype. The rearrangement joins TRBV27 to TRBJ1-1; D is unclear. Germline-derived CDR1 and CDR2 are MNHEY and SMNVEV (reference sequence). The CDR3 consists of 13 residues. V gave up 2 bases and J gave up 3 bases, with 7 bases separating them. The CDR3 nucleotides read TGTGCCAGCAGTTTAATATATCACACTGAAGCTTTCTTT. Protein: CASSLIYHTEAFF.

This chain uses TRBV19 with TRBJ2-1, with D perhaps TRBD1 or TRBD2 (5 bases each). Germline CDR1 LNHDA, CDR2 SQIVND (reference sequence). V dropped 5 bases and J dropped 9 bases, with 14 bases sitting between them. This CDR3 is 13 amino acids long. The CDR3 region is CASSLARDVEQFF. The CDR3 region has the DNA TGTGCCAGTAGTCTCGCTAGGGACGTTGAGCAGTTCTTC. Filled out from reference TRBV19 and TRBJ2-1, the complete variable domain reads DGGITQSPKYLFRKEGQNVTLSCEQNLNHDAMYWYRQDPGQGLRLIYYSQIVNDFQKGDIAEGYSVSREKKESFPLTVTSAQKNPTAFYLCASSLARDVEQFFGPGTRLTVL.

The V call is TRBV2, the J call TRBJ1-1; unclear D gene. Trimming removed 2 bases from V and 1 base from J, with 8 bases in between. The germline V gene encodes CDR1 SNHLY and CDR2 FYNNEI. CDR3 length equals 14 residues. CDR3 sequence reads: CASSESGRNTEAFF. The CDR3 region has the DNA TGTGCCAGCAGTGAATCAGGACGGAACACTGAAGCTTTCTTT.

This clonotype has a count of ten or more. This sequence joins TRBV12-3 or TRBV12-4 and TRBJ2-3; tentative D call: TRBD1 (5 bases). This CDR3 spans 14 amino acids. The V end lost 3 bases, the J end lost 4 bases, and 11 bases lay between the germline ends. CDR3 coding DNA: TGTGCCAGCAGTTTCTGGGGCAGCTCAGATACGCAGTATTTT. Protein: CASSFWGSSDTQYF.